The present T cell receptor (beta chain) was sequenced within a study of OX40 agonist ivuxolimab in advanced cancers. Notes on the research overall: Ivuxolimab was an agonistic, fully human IgG2 monoclonal antibody directed against OX40 (CD134), a costimulatory receptor. Prior anti-PD-1, anti-PD-L1 or anti-CTLA-4 therapy was permitted, and approximately 41% of dose-escalation patients had received checkpoint inhibitors. The point of sequencing TCRbeta in the periphery was to test whether ivuxolimab changed TCR sequence diversity and drove clonal T-cell expansion. Partial responses occurred in three dose-escalation patients, of whom one had hepatocellular carcinoma and two had cutaneous melanoma. The dose-escalation cohort was about 83% male with a mean age of around 64 years, ranging from roughly 20 to 80. The paper covers the monotherapy dose-escalation part of the phase I ivuxolimab trial, which included N = 52 patients. Among the roughly 52 dose-escalation patients, 19 had hepatocellular carcinoma, 15 melanoma, 9 renal cell carcinoma and 9 head and neck cancer. Intravenous ivuxolimab was administered to patients every 2 weeks at six dose levels: 0.01, 0.1, 0.3, 1.5, 3 and 10 mg/kg.

About this clone: It lacks a known antigen. There are no base qualities to consult, and no much larger clone falls within one base.

Genomic DNA was extracted from sorted cells for sequencing of the TCRbeta CDR3 region. The immunoSEQ Assay was used to sequence the TCRbeta CDR3 regions. Not all clones reach the TCRdb copy of this immuneACCESS table, which keeps in-frame sequences only. Checked studies attribute under half of the gap to unresolved V genes and leave the rest unexplained. The sample table contains 70,000 to 80,000 clones; only one count was recorded for 81% of them. The top ten clones comprise about 5% of the sample. The research as a whole found: Low levels of normalized T-cell clonal expansion were also seen in some patients who did not respond. After ivuxolimab, expanded clones were on average more numerous among CD8+ T cells than among CD4+ T cells. In partial responders in the 0.1-3.0 mg/kg groups, normalized peripheral clonal expansion was found to be among the lowest, especially among CD8+ T cells. At doses of 0.1 to 3.0 mg/kg, clonal expansion of both CD4+ and CD8+ T cells in blood was seen between baseline and week 6. Antigen specificity was not determined for the clonally expanded peripheral T cells.

Taken from cysteine to phenylalanine, the CDR3 has 14 residues. Of the read, only the CDR3 DNA is kept; its 42 bases are in frame from base 1. The junction shows trimming of 5 bases on V and 0 bases on J, plus 10 bases between the germline ends. The germline V gene (reference sequence) supplies CDR1 SEHNR and CDR2 FQNEAQ. The trial excluded patients who had a history of autoimmune disease or were on systemic immunosuppression. Peripheral blood for TCR sequencing was collected from all dose cohorts at baseline, on cycle 4 day 1, and on cycle 7 day 1. The samples were taken from a phase I, first-in-human, multicenter, open-label dose-escalation trial of ivuxolimab. Adults with locally advanced or metastatic melanoma, renal cell carcinoma, hepatocellular carcinoma or head and neck squamous cell carcinoma were enrolled in the trial. Before TCR sequencing, CD4+ T cells and CD8+ T cells from peripheral blood were sorted into separate populations.

The specimen comprised CD4+ or CD8+ T cells sorted from blood, sampled in a trial of the OX40 agonist ivuxolimab. This TCR was recovered from an adult with an advanced solid tumor such as melanoma, head and neck, liver or kidney cancer. The receptor chain draws on TRBV7-9 and TRBJ2-5; perhaps TRBD1 is the D gene, with 6 bases matching. The CDR3 reads CASSLDRNQETQYF. The bases read TGTGCCAGCAGCCTTGACAGGAACCAAGAGACCCAGTACTTC.